Described below is a single T cell receptor beta chain sequence and its context. Its antigen has not been determined. Base qualities were left out, and no much larger clone turns up one base away. In total, roughly 670 healthy bone marrow donors made up the cohort. At the time of sampling, all cohort members were nominally healthy, though unrecorded immune exposures were likely present. The donor tested CMV seronegative and was one of the 352 seronegative cohort members. A peripheral blood sample was collected from each donor, and TCR beta sequencing was performed on peripheral blood mononuclear cells. The Qiagen DNeasy Blood Extraction Kit was used to extract genomic DNA from the blood cell samples. The library was made by the immunoSEQ multiplex PCR assay. For the multiplex PCR, a mixture combining 60 forward primers for TCR Vbeta segments and 13 reverse primers for TCR Jbeta segments was used. A multiplex PCR assay on genomic DNA amplified the CDR3 region of rearranged TCR beta genes. On the Illumina HiSeq System, the amplified TCR beta libraries were sequenced as 87-base-pair reads. Processing in the source paper ran as follows. A later analysis tallied tens of millions of unique TCR beta chains across the 610 or so repertoires, and around 10 million of those chains were shared by two or more donors. Raw reads were error-corrected and collapsed into unique sequences with a nearest-neighbor algorithm that merged closely related sequences to remove PCR and sequencing errors. V, D and J gene segments were assigned by aligning CDR3 sequences to IMGT reference sequences. For a sequence to be retained, at least a six-nucleotide match to both a V gene segment and a J gene segment was required. A rearrangement counted as productive if the CDR3 had no stop codons and remained in frame with V and J, and every other rearrangement counted as non-productive. Following IMGT convention, CDR3 was defined as the stretch from the second conserved V-encoded cysteine up to the conserved J-encoded phenylalanine. The earlier analysis of about 560 of the donors excluded any sequence lacking an unambiguous match to a single V gene segment. An earlier analysis of about 590 of the donors classified V segments as functional when productive rearrangements were above 56.7% and as segregating when the standard deviation between donors was above 5%. A statistical classification framework was developed to diagnose cytomegalovirus status using the catalog of TCR beta chain sequences. In a later analysis, TCR nucleotide sequences were compared against IMGT/GENE-DB human TR gene sequences so that V and J genes could be assigned. A later analysis assigned CDR3 sequences and most-parsimonious VDJ recombination scenarios with the TCRdist pipeline. In a later analysis, each TCR beta chain was defined by its CDR3 amino acid sequence together with its V-gene family, and reads without a unique V-gene family were excluded. A later analysis removed 592 highly shared, low-generation-probability nucleotide sequences to deal with suspected cross-contamination and a sequencing artifact. For each public chain, a later analysis derived a clonal expansion index from normalized ranks of inferred template counts within each repertoire. A later analysis computed generation probabilities with a VDJ recombination model fitted to out-of-frame rearrangements, and checked the results against IGoR. In a later analysis, hypergeometric tests were used to score TCR-TCR, TCR-HLA and TCR-CMV co-occurrence, with a repertoire-size bias correction applied to TCR pairs. A later analysis estimated false discovery rates by permuting HLA or CMV assignments 20 times. A later analysis grouped co-occurring TCRs with DBSCAN, adding TCRdist sequence similarity when clustering within HLA-allele-positive subsets. Co-occurrence clustering excluded repertoires with fewer than 30,000 or more than 120,000 public chains, plus five with anomalous nucleotide sharing. What TCRdb holds here is the immuneACCESS table cut down to in-frame rearrangements. Part of the clones is not present; checked against another copy, under half of the missing clones reflect an unresolved V gene, and the others are unexplained. V and J calls and clone size are those listed in that table; D and trimming were worked out from the DNA. A total of roughly 120,000 clones appear in this sample, under 90% of them only once. Around 4.2% of the sample rests with the top ten.

V is trimmed back by 8 bases and J by 6 bases, and the junction contains 7 bases that no gene match accounts for. Per the germline V gene (reference sequence), LNHDA is the CDR1 and SQIVND is the CDR2. The CDR3 starts with the cysteine, ends with the phenylalanine, and has 14 residues. Only the CDR3 part of the read is kept: 42 bases, read in frame from the first base. The data originate from a study of cytomegalovirus exposure and HLA in healthy donors (dated by TCRdb to between 2016 and 2019). In the study overall: In an earlier analysis of about 560 of the donors, around 290 Gb of sequence data and approximately 120 million unique TCR beta sequences from approximately 180 million T cells were reported. A separate validation cohort of roughly 120 different subjects was used in addition to the approximately 640-subject first cohort. A later genetic analysis used genome-wide SNP genotypes for about 65% of the 666 donors, treating that subset as a discovery cohort. Typing coverage varied by locus: 629-630 donors for A, B, C, DRB1 and DQB1; around 560 for DQA1; 600 to 610 for DPA1; 400 to 480 for DPB1. Donor age, sex, ethnicity and CMV serostatus were compiled together with the repertoire data. Among 350 to 400 genotyped donors of the cohort, an average of roughly 240,000 unique TCR beta nucleotide sequences were sequenced per donor, roughly 20% of them non-productive. Rather than using new phenotypic data, the later analysis identified candidate immune exposures from TCR beta sequences and from how often those sequences occurred across donors. An early release that covered approximately 600 HLA-typed donors contained approximately 300 gigabases of sequencing data and around 85 million unique TCR sequences. The aim of the study was to test whether cataloging public T cell receptors could identify signatures of past pathogen exposure. The genetic ancestry cluster associated with self-reported Caucasian donors included over 65% of the roughly 390 genotyped donors. The T cell repertoires of several hundred subjects were profiled by immunosequencing and related to cytomegalovirus serostatus. A later analysis re-examined previously published TCR beta repertoires from about 700 donors and added high-resolution HLA genotyping to investigate patterns of TCR occurrence. Every discovery cohort repertoire had been produced on one sequencing platform. Roughly 5 DR-DQ haplotypes were handled as single units for association and clustering because linkage in the cohort was strong. Class I and class II HLA loci were covered by the typing at four-digit resolution. An earlier analysis of some 500 of the donors applied high-throughput TCR beta sequencing to assess whether each TCR beta V gene segment acted as functional or pseudogenic. To predict cytomegalovirus infection status, the study brought together high-throughput TCR immunosequencing, statistical association of individual TCRs with disease status, and machine learning.

Overall results and qualifications from the work: A further reported finding was that TCR beta sequences accurately predicted the HLA-A and HLA-B alleles for most subjects in the first cohort. At a false discovery rate of 0.05, a later analysis linked 15,000 to 20,000 TCR beta sequences to specific HLA alleles. A total of 150 or so TCR beta chains were listed by the study as associated with cytomegalovirus. A few of the identified cytomegalovirus-associated TCR beta chains were confirmed in vitro to be specific for cytomegalovirus antigens. This cohort had only TCR beta chains sequenced, and the lack of alpha or paired-chain data limited which features could be detected. Some IMGT-functional V segments, including TRBV6-2 and TRBV6-3, could not be distinguished by the 87-base-pair reads and were therefore excluded. An association between a missense DCLRE1C variant and V-gene and J-gene trimming of TCR beta chains was found in a later genetic analysis and replicated in an independent cohort. The only immune exposure information available for the cohort was CMV serostatus. Sequencing depth was assumed to be roughly uniform across donors in the presence/absence analyses, though that assumption may not hold. In a later genetic analysis, fewer N-insertions in productive TCRs were reported among donors in an Asian-associated ancestry cluster than the roughly 700-donor mean. According to a later analysis, parvovirus B19, influenza, CMV and Epstein-Barr virus appeared linked to several top co-occurrence clusters. The classifier was reported to diagnose cytomegalovirus status with high specificity and sensitivity in both the original cohort and the validation cohort. Because some donors lacked HLA typing at each locus, the association tests relied only on the typed subset. According to a later analysis, TCR association rates differed among HLA loci, with DRB1 alleles showing the most associated TCRs and HLA-C alleles showing the fewest. Across donors, most TCR sequences were observed very rarely, whereas some public TCRs were present in many individuals. It was suggested by the authors that the approach could potentially be generalized to other disease states and immunological phenotypes. Strong co-occurrence of HLA alleles, especially DR and DQ, made assigning TCR associations to individual alleles difficult. Correlated functional status among segregating V segments might reflect linkage disequilibrium, but an unknown experimental factor could not be ruled out. A group of highly shared sequence variants was considered likely to be a technical artifact of the sequencing pipeline. An earlier analysis of around 600 of the donors showed that most TCR beta V segments appeared in productive rearrangements either about 90% or about 30% of the time, which broadly matched IMGT annotations. Compared with equally common non-associated chains, HLA-associated TCR beta chains in a later analysis were more clonally expanded and had lower generation probabilities. Because counts were too low, about 15 rarely observed V segments, including chromosome 9 orphons, were left out of the earlier analysis of a few hundred of the donors. Most CMV-associated TCR beta chains appeared to be HLA-restricted in a later analysis, and the HLA associations seemed to be driven largely by CMV exposure.

This sequence uses TRBV19 and TRBJ2-1; 10 central nucleotides agree with TRBD2. The specimen was PBMCs. The TCR was taken from a woman under 40 in good health and CMV-seronegative. The nucleotide sequence is given as TGTGCCAGTCAAAGCGGGAGGGCCCTCAATGAGCAGTTCTTC. The resulting protein is CASQSGRALNEQFF. With the portions outside the CDR3 filled from the reference TRBV19 and TRBJ2-1 genes, the complete variable region becomes DGGITQSPKYLFRKEGQNVTLSCEQNLNHDAMYWYRQDPGQGLRLIYYSQIVNDFQKGDIAEGYSVSREKKESFPLTVTSAQKNPTAFYLCASQSGRALNEQFFGPGTRLTVL.